This T cell receptor (beta chain) stems from a study of regulatory T cells in long-lasting Graves disease (dated by TCRdb to about 2021). Study-wide context: In the newly diagnosed Graves' disease group, patients had been taking antithyroid drugs for less than 3 months. Persistent Graves' disease patients were compared with newly diagnosed Graves' disease patients by peripheral blood TCR sequencing and RNA sequencing. The study was conducted in China and was registered as a clinical trial. TCR sequencing covered about 13 persistent and about 20 newly diagnosed Graves' disease patients, approximately 33 samples in total. Study-wide findings and limitations: The study examined only peripheral blood because the primary lesion, thyroid tissue, could not be accessed. Sequencing and analysis were limited to the TCR beta chain. Persistent Graves' disease patients showed lower TCR Shannon entropy and fewer highly expanded clones than newly diagnosed patients, suggesting clonal expansion. TRBV28, TRBJ1-2 and TRBJ2-5 were preferentially used in persistent disease, while TRBV20-1 and TRBJ2-1 were favored in newly diagnosed disease. As a limitation, the authors acknowledged that the small sample size may reduce accuracy. More public clonotypes were shared among persistent patients (about 2,800) than among newly diagnosed patients (approximately 930).

Library preparation employed multiplex PCR. TCRdb records Illumina HiSeq 4000 as the sequencer. TCR beta libraries were built with iRepertoire HTBI primers and Arm-PCR amplification of CDR3 regions. Gel purification was performed on PCR products prior to sequencing. Concerning the study's data processing: Across samples, 55 to 80 TRBV and 15 or so TRBJ segments were identified and used for gene usage analysis of CDR3 amino acid clonotypes. Filtered high-quality paired reads were merged into contigs using COPE and FqMerger. BLAST was used to align contigs to IMGT TRBV, TRBD and TRBJ reference genes, with CDR3 defined following IMGT. Highly expanded clones were defined as clonotypes with a frequency above 0.1%. Shannon entropy served as the measure of repertoire diversity, while the Gini coefficient captured V-J evenness. Public clonotypes were defined as clonotypes shared by more than one individual. Through fastp at Q25 and MiXCR, TCRdb rebuilt clones from the public reads, retaining in-frame beta chains. Rows with one shared CDR3 protein collapse into an entry with the most common genes and DNA. The V and J calls follow TCRdb's processing rather than the paper's. The sample table contains hundreds of thousands of distinct CDR3 sequences; only one count was recorded for roughly 15% of them. The ten largest clones capture about 20% of the sample.

The table lists this clonotype with many counts. Its target antigen remains unknown. No qualities accompany the bases; no much larger clone lies one base away. The time point label for this specimen denotes: newly diagnosed GD, antithyroid drugs for less than 3 months. RNA was extracted from PBMCs in TRIzol for both TCR sequencing and RNA sequencing. The diagnosis of Graves' disease followed American Thyroid Association guidelines. The patients came from an endocrinology department in Xi'an, China. Each patient gave 7.5 to 10 milliliters of peripheral blood, collected in an EDTA anticoagulant tube. PBMCs were isolated by Ficoll Paque Plus density gradient separation without further T cell sorting. An Agilent 2100 Bioanalyzer and agarose gel were used to check RNA quality, and a NanoDrop 2000 was used to measure RNA concentration. CDR1 is given as KGHDR and CDR2 as SFDVKD, both from the germline V gene. V is trimmed back by 3 bases and J by 0 bases, and the junction contains 5 bases that no gene match accounts for. The CDR3 goes from the cysteine to the phenylalanine over 17 residues. Solely the CDR3 DNA is kept, with 51 bases framed from the first base.

The sample also formed part of further work on T cells in Graves' hyperthyroidism and ophthalmopathy. The second study also describes: Graves' hyperthyroidism was defined as stable when no progression to ophthalmopathy occurred over 18 months of follow-up. The hyperthyroidism patients were between 18 and 65 years old and newly diagnosed, with a disease duration of less than 2 months. The study excluded patients with uncontrolled infections, other autoimmune diseases, pregnancy or lactation. Diagnoses relied on clinical symptoms, serum thyroxine and TRAb, thyroid ultrasound and orbital computed tomography. For the first round of RT-PCR on the TCR CDR3, the HTBI primer set was used together with the Qiagen OneStep RT-PCR kit. Most expanded thyroid clonotypes (frequency above 0.001) were also detected in blood, suggesting blood repertoires may reflect thyroid immune responses. A 13 V-J signature model separated ophthalmopathy from stable hyperthyroidism, with 87.88% sensitivity and roughly 81% specificity in cross-validation and 80%/75% in testing. In validation, progression to ophthalmopathy was predicted by the model with 65% to 71% sensitivity and 72% to 85% specificity, a median of around 5.9 months before onset. A discovery cohort of roughly 100 patients, 43 with Graves' ophthalmopathy and about 58 with stable Graves' hyperthyroidism, was used to find distinguishing TCR V-J signatures. Prospective prediction of ophthalmopathy was tested in an independent validation cohort of fewer than 20 hyperthyroidism patients and approximately 17 patients who later progressed to ophthalmopathy. The approximately 100 discovery patients were divided at random into training and test sets in a 7:3 ratio. In about 6 Graves' hyperthyroidism patients, the study also compared T-cell repertoires from thyroid tissue with T-cell repertoires from blood. After blood sampling, hyperthyroidism patients were treated with methimazole at a starting dose of 30 mg daily, and ophthalmopathy patients were treated with high-dose intravenous methylprednisolone. Libraries were constructed in a second round of multiplex PCR, after which size selection and purification were performed. The libraries were sequenced on an Illumina HiSeq2000 using paired-end 100 bp reads. SOAPnuke was used to process the raw data, removing reads that contained adapters or uncalled bases, had a mean Phred below 15, or lacked an exact match to the constant primer or identifier. High-quality paired reads were merged with COPE v1.2.5, and unique nucleotide sequences were defined as clonotypes. Clonotypes were aligned to IMGT TRBV, TRBD and TRBJ reference segments using MiTCR v1.1. The analysis was restricted to V-J combinations with a frequency above 0.0001, which together covered 99.2% of the repertoires. The TCS score was defined as the ratio of F50 (clonal expansion) to E x V (chaos), calculated using BLOSUM62-based TCRdist between CDR3 peptides within each V-J. Welch's t-statistics and random forest reduced approximately 520 V-J features to 10 to 15, which were used in a naive Bayes classifier (R e1071). Sample size was not statistically predetermined, and investigators were not blinded to group allocation. The paper describes TCR Vbeta CDR3 sequencing of about 140 peripheral blood samples, made up of 43 ophthalmopathy patients, 70 to 75 hyperthyroidism patients and some 17 progressor patients.

This chain is built from TRBV24-1 and TRBJ2-2; a stretch of 8 junction bases matches TRBD2. The TCR sequence derives from a woman in her 30s with Graves disease. Donor details come from another sample of the same person, matched by shared clones. The sequences come from peripheral blood mononuclear cells (PBMCs), collected at new diagnosis, from a patient treated with antithyroid drugs. The CDR3 region: CATSDPKRESNTGELFF. In nucleotide form, the sequence is TGTGCCACCAGTGATCCCAAGCGGGAGTCGAACACCGGGGAGCTGTTTTTT.